This entry lists 18 T cell receptor beta chains sequenced from one sample in a study of T cell repertoires in aging, cancer and after chemotherapy. Multiplex touch-down PCR with TRB-A/B primers amplified rearranged V-D-J TRB sequences. MiXCR, applied by TCRdb to the multiplex PCR reads, yields one record per CDR3 protein. The data show about 3,800 distinct CDR3 sequences, around 28% seen once. The template was genomic DNA from peripheral blood, not RNA. Source material: blood. The receptor set was obtained from a human donor with a solid tumor.

On this clonotype: A much larger clone is a single base away; this may be a read error. This chain links TRBV18 with TRBJ2-2; D unclear. Germline-derived CDR1 and CDR2 are KGHSH and LQKENI. With 1 base removed from V and 6 bases from J, the gap between germline ends came to 3 bases. CDR3 size: 12 residues. For the CDR3, the DNA is TGTGCCAGCTCACCACGGTCCGGGGAGCTGTTTTTT. Residues: CASSPRSGELFF. Full variable domain (missing parts from reference TRBV18 and TRBJ2-2): NAGVMQNPRHLVRRRGQEARLRCSPMKGHSHVYWYRQLPEEGLKFMVYLQKENIIDESGMPKERFSAEFPKEGPSILRIQQVVRGDSAAYFCASSPRSGELFFGEGSRLTVL.

This chain links TRBV27 with TRBJ2-3; 10 nucleotides align to TRBD1. The CDR3 consists of 15 residues. Germline CDR1 reads MNHEY; CDR2 reads SMNVEV (reference sequence). Unmatched junction bases numbered 3, after V lost 2 bases and J lost 4 bases. CDR3 bases: TGTGCCAGCAGTTTAGACAGGGGGCGGGCAGATACGCAGTATTTT. Amino acid sequence: CASSLDRGRADTQYF.

This clonotype is a singleton in its sample. J is TRBJ1-1 and V is TRBV7-2; D is ambiguous. Germline values: CDR1 SGHTA, CDR2 FQGNSA. The CDR3 has 12 amino acids. V was trimmed by 3 bases and J by 6 bases, leaving 8 bases between them. CDR3 sequence (DNA): TGTGCCAGCAGCTTTTACACTTCTGAAGCTTTCTTT. This codes for CASSFYTSEAFF. The full variable domain, completed using reference TRBV7-2 and TRBJ1-1, is GAGVSQSPSNKVTEKGKDVELRCDPISGHTALYWYRQSLGQGLEFLIYFQGNSAPDKSGLPSDRFSAERTGGSVSTLTIQRTQQEDSAVYLCASSFYTSEAFFGQGTRLTVV.

This clonotype rates as medium-sized. The genes are TRBV27 and TRBJ2-2; possibly TRBD1 for D (6 bases). Germline assignment: CDR1 MNHEY and CDR2 SMNVEV (reference sequence). The CDR3 totals 14 residues. V was trimmed by 6 bases and J by 3 bases, leaving 11 bases between them. This CDR3 is CASSLDRYTGELFF. Written as DNA, the CDR3 is TGTGCCAGCAGCCTCGACAGGTACACCGGGGAGCTGTTTTTT.

This sequence joins TRBV4-3 and TRBJ1-1; D is uncertain. V gave up 1 base and J gave up 1 base, with 4 bases separating them. The CDR3 runs 13 residues. Germline-derived CDR1 and CDR2 are LGHNA and YSLEER. CDR3 bases: TGCGCCAGCAGCCAAGCCCAGAACACTGAAGCTTTCTTT. Translated: CASSQAQNTEAFF.

The chain couples TRBV20-1 to TRBJ2-7; TRBD2 aligns across 10 bases. The CDR3 length is 13 residues. Germline V CDR1 and CDR2: DFQATT, SNEGSKA (reference sequence). The V gene end was trimmed by 7 bases and the J gene end by 1 base; junction bases not matched to a gene: 4. CDR3 bases: TGCAGTGTCCCGACTAGCGGGTCCTACGAGCAGTACTTC. The encoded protein is CSVPTSGSYEQYF.

This clonotype is deemed medium-sized. V is TRBV6-5 and J is TRBJ1-1, with 9 bases aligning to TRBD1. CDR3 length: 14 residues. The J segment lost 0 bases and the V segment lost 6 bases, leaving 2 bases of the junction unmatched. Germline CDR1 and CDR2: MNHEY and SVGAGI. CDR3 DNA sequence: TGTGCCAGCAGGGACAGGGGCTTGAACACTGAAGCTTTCTTT. Its translation: CASRDRGLNTEAFF.

As regards this clonotype: A junction end diverges from the germline sequence, so it may reflect a read error. The rearrangement links TRBV28 to TRBJ1-5, with D uncertain. Germline lookup yields CDR1 MDHEN and CDR2 SYDVKM. This CDR3 region has 17 residues. The CDR3 loop is CARRTVAGTSGNQPQHF. The CDR3 coding sequence is TGTGCCCGCAGGACTGTGGCAGGTACGAGCGGCAATCAGCCCCAGCATTTT. Variable domain in full (rest from reference TRBV28 and TRBJ1-5): DVKVTQSSRYLVKRTGEKVFLECVQDMDHENMFWYRQDPGLGLRLIYFSYDVKMKEKGDIPEGYSVSREKKERFSLILESASTNQTSMYLCARRTVAGTSGNQPQHFGDGTRLSIL.

This clonotype has a handful of counts. This rearrangement joins TRBV5-1 to TRBJ2-7, with TRBD1 as a possible D gene (6 bases). Trimming removed 2 bases at V and 3 bases at J, with 12 bases between. Germline loops: CDR1 SGHRS, CDR2 YFSETQ. The CDR3 runs to 14 residues. DNA for the CDR3: TGCGCCAGCAGCTTTGGGGACACAAACTACGAGCAGTACTTC. Translated: CASSFGDTNYEQYF.

This clonotype was observed a handful of times. V usage is TRBV20-1 and J usage is TRBJ2-7; possibly TRBD1 for D (6 bases). The CDR3 is 13 residues long. Trimming shortened V by 5 bases and J by 4 bases, and 15 bases separated the two germline ends. The V gene's germline CDR1 is DFQATT and CDR2 SNEGSKA (reference sequence). CDR3: CSAPISGAYEQYF. For the CDR3, the DNA is TGCAGTGCTCCTATCTCAGGGGCATACGAGCAGTACTTC.

This clonotype was counted a few times. This sequence joins TRBV18 and TRBJ2-7; D uncertain. CDR1 and CDR2 from the germline V gene are KGHSH and LQKENI. The CDR3 is 12 residues long. With 3 bases removed from V and 2 bases from J, the gap between germline ends came to 5 bases. DNA of the CDR3: TGTGCCAGCTCACCGGAAACCTACGAGCAGTACTTC. As protein: CASSPETYEQYF.

Within the sample, this clonotype is medium-sized (0.01 to 0.1%). The rearrangement uses TRBV27 and TRBJ2-7; no definite D call. CDR1 and CDR2 from the germline V gene are MNHEY and SMNVEV (reference sequence). Trimming shortened V by 5 bases and J by 5 bases, and 13 bases separated the two germline ends. This CDR3 region has 13 residues. CDR3 bases: TGTGCCAGCAGTAACCCCCGGGTCGACGAGCAGTACTTC. This codes for CASSNPRVDEQYF.

The chain recombines TRBV11-2 with TRBJ2-3; possible D gene TRBD1, 5 bases. Germline CDR1 reads SGHAT; CDR2 reads FQNNGV. Trimming removed 3 bases at V and 3 bases at J, with 13 bases between. The length of the CDR3 is 15 residues. The CDR3 here is CASSLGRAGTDTQYF. The CDR3 nucleotides are TGTGCCAGCAGCTTGGGCAGGGCTGGTACAGATACGCAGTATTTT. The variable domain in full, with the rest retrieved from reference TRBV11-2 and TRBJ2-3, is EAGVAQSPRYKIIEKRQSVAFWCNPISGHATLYWYQQILGQGPKLLIQFQNNGVVDDSQLPKDRFSAERLKGVDSTLKIQPAKLEDSAVYLCASSLGRAGTDTQYFGPGTRLTVL.

This clonotype has only a few counts. The chain uses TRBV10-3 and TRBJ1-1; D is possibly TRBD1 (5 bases). Germline V gene lookup returns CDR1 ENHRY and CDR2 SYGVKD. This CDR3 spans 13 amino acids. Trimming stripped 6 bases from V and 6 bases from J, with 14 bases between. CDR3 bases: TGTGCCATCAGACAGGATAAAGTGGCTGAAGCTTTCTTT. Translated: CAIRQDKVAEAFF.

CDR3 nucleotide sequence: TGTGCCAGCAGCGGATTATACCAGGGACAGGGGAGCGCTGGGGCCAACGTCCTGACTTTC. Protein product: CASSGLYQGQGSAGANVLTF. V is TRBV28 and J is TRBJ2-6; 10 nucleotides align to TRBD1. CDR3 length: 20 residues. The germline CDR1 and CDR2 sequences are MDHEN and SYDVKM. V lost 6 bases and J lost 2; bases outside the gene matches: 16.

This clonotype was picked up a small number of times. The CDR3 region has the DNA TGTGCCAGCAGCTCCGACCCGGGGGATATTAACTATGGCTACACCTTC. Amino acid sequence: CASSSDPGDINYGYTF. The J gene is TRBJ1-2, the V gene TRBV5-4; TRBD1 is a possible D gene (5 bases). Germline assignment: CDR1 SGHNT and CDR2 YYREEE (reference sequence). With 3 bases removed from V and 1 base from J, the gap between germline ends came to 16 bases. The CDR3 totals 16 residues. Complete variable domain (other parts from reference TRBV5-4 and TRBJ1-2): ETGVTQSPTHLIKTRGQQVTLRCSSQSGHNTVSWYQQALGQGPQFIFQYYREEENGRGNFPPRFSGLQFPNYSSELNVNALELDDSALYLCASSSDPGDINYGYTFGSGTRLTVV.

This chain connects TRBV19 to TRBJ2-7; perhaps D is TRBD1 or TRBD2 (6 bases each). This CDR3 is built from 13 residues. Germline CDR1 LNHDA, CDR2 SQIVND (reference sequence). The V and J ends lost 9 bases and 4 bases respectively, with 16 bases between them. This chain's CDR3 is CASKRGRGYEQYF. DNA of the CDR3: TGTGCCAGCAAACGGGGGCGTGGGTACGAGCAGTACTTC.

Comment on this clonotype: The junction does not match germline at one end; this may be a read error. CDR3 in amino acids: CSSSFFREQYF. DNA of the CDR3: TGTTCCAGCAGTTTCTTTCGCGAGCAGTACTTC. V usage is TRBV12-3 or TRBV12-4 and J usage is TRBJ2-7, with unresolved D. This CDR3 comprises 11 residues.